Listed below are T cell receptor beta chains from one sample, sequenced in a study of CD8+ T cells in alopecia areata. This table comes from immunoSEQ multiplex PCR, and its TCRdb copy is limited to in-frame clones, with some not included. The table has fewer than 250,000 clones, about 40% seen once; the top ten hold about 2.6%. This specimen consisted of CD4+ T cells sorted from blood, obtained at approximately week 39, from a patient treated with tofacitinib. The receptor source for this set is a human donor with alopecia areata. Each CDR3 is given with its conserved first and last residue. A D gene is named only where the DNA matches it firmly. The size of a clone is reported for some rows only, either as once, few or many, or as a class for expanded clones.

clone size	V gene	D gene	J gene	CDR3 protein	CDR3 DNA
few	TRBV11-2	NA	TRBJ2-5	CASSLLETQYF	TGTGCCAGCAGCTTGTTAGAGACCCAGTACTTC
NA	TRBV28	TRBD2	TRBJ2-5	CASSYGSGGLAGLETQYF	TGTGCCAGCAGCTATGGCAGTGGGGGACTAGCGGGACTGGAGACCCAGTACTTC
few	TRBV2	TRBD1	TRBJ2-7	CASSEVRGDRGSHEQYF	TGTGCCAGCAGTGAAGTAAGAGGGGACAGGGGAAGCCACGAGCAGTACTTC
NA	TRBV7-2	TRBD2	TRBJ2-5	CASSRLAGGWETQYF	TGTGCCAGCAGCCGACTAGCGGGAGGGTGGGAGACCCAGTACTTC
few	TRBV4-1	TRBD2	TRBJ2-1	CASRAREAGASSYNEQFF	TGCGCCAGTAGAGCAAGAGAAGCGGGAGCGTCCTCCTACAATGAGCAGTTCTTC
NA	TRBV30	NA	TRBJ1-2	CAWSVHSGVGGYTF	TGTGCCTGGAGTGTACATTCAGGGGTCGGTGGCTACACCTTC
few	TRBV5-1	NA	TRBJ2-5	CASSLFPKQETQYF	TGCGCCAGCAGCTTGTTCCCCAAGCAAGAGACCCAGTACTTC
NA	TRBV4-3	TRBD1	TRBJ2-7	CASSQEPRGPEQYF	TGCGCCAGCAGCCAAGAACCCAGGGGGCCTGAGCAGTACTTC
NA	TRBV12-2	NA	TRBJ2-7	CASRAARDRGHEQYF	TGTGCAAGTCGCGCAGCCCGGGACAGGGGACACGAGCAGTACTTC
few	TRBV5-4	NA	TRBJ1-4	CASSSWVGGGEKLFF	TGTGCCAGCAGCAGCTGGGTGGGGGGCGGCGAAAAACTGTTTTTT
NA	TRBV5-1	NA	TRBJ1-2	CASSLFRADYGYTF	TGCGCCAGCAGCTTGTTCAGGGCGGACTATGGCTACACCTTC
NA	TRBV15	NA	TRBJ2-4	CATSTGEGDIQYF	TGTGCCACCAGCACAGGGGAAGGAGACATTCAGTACTTC
NA	TRBV7-8	TRBD1	TRBJ2-7	CASSQTGGPIEQYF	TGTGCCAGCAGCCAGACAGGGGGCCCTATCGAGCAGTACTTC
NA	TRBV27	NA	TRBJ2-5	CASSLNPSGETQYF	TGTGCCAGCAGTTTGAACCCAAGCGGGGAGACCCAGTACTTC
few	TRBV28	NA	TRBJ1-1	CASIGAYTEAFF	TGTGCCAGCATCGGGGCCTACACTGAAGCTTTCTTT
NA	TRBV7-9	NA	TRBJ1-2	CASSRPPLFGYTF	TGTGCCAGCAGCCGACCGCCCTTATTTGGCTACACCTTC
NA	TRBV30	NA	TRBJ1-2	CAWSVPRGGYGYTF	TGTGCCTGGAGTGTACCCAGGGGAGGGTATGGCTACACCTTC
NA	TRBV4-2	TRBD2	TRBJ2-1	CASSRGTSGNNEQFF	TGTGCCAGCAGCCGGGGGACTAGCGGTAACAATGAGCAGTTCTTC
once	TRBV7-9	NA	TRBJ1-1	CASSRSGSETEAFF	TGTGCCAGCAGCAGATCCGGGTCGGAAACTGAAGCTTTCTTT
NA	TRBV28	NA	TRBJ2-5	CASSPQGRTQYF	TGTGCCAGCAGCCCTCAGGGTAGGACCCAGTACTTC
NA	TRBV9	TRBD2	TRBJ2-1	CASSAGLAGYNEQFF	TGTGCCAGCAGCGCTGGACTAGCGGGGTACAATGAGCAGTTCTTC
few	TRBV5-1	NA	TRBJ2-6	CASSPGISSGANVLTF	TGCGCCAGCAGCCCGGGGATCAGCTCTGGGGCCAACGTCCTGACTTTC